The entry below describes one T cell receptor (beta chain). Its antigen remains unidentified. These data are taken from a study of cytomegalovirus exposure and HLA in healthy donors. Findings and caveats of the study: A later analysis showed HLA-associated TCR beta chains outstripping equally common others in clonal expansion. According to the study, roughly 160 TCR beta chains were cytomegalovirus-associated.

Vbeta (60) and Jbeta (13) primers were used in the PCR. Generated by immunoSEQ multiplex PCR, the TCRdb table keeps only in-frame clones and is missing some. Of 98,000 or so clones detected, more than 75% appear once; the ten largest clones hold more than 7%. This CDR3 spans 16 amino acids. Per germline, CDR1 KGHSH and CDR2 LQKENI. Trimming at V came to 5 bases and at J to 7 bases, leaving 10 bases not matched to a gene. V is TRBV18 and J is TRBJ1-6; the match to TRBD1 covers 8 bases. Sequences were obtained from PBMCs. This receptor was identified in a human donor in good health. The CDR3 nucleotides are TGTGCCAGCTCAACAATGACAGGGGACAGAAATTCACCCCTCCACTTT. Its translation: CASSTMTGDRNSPLHF.